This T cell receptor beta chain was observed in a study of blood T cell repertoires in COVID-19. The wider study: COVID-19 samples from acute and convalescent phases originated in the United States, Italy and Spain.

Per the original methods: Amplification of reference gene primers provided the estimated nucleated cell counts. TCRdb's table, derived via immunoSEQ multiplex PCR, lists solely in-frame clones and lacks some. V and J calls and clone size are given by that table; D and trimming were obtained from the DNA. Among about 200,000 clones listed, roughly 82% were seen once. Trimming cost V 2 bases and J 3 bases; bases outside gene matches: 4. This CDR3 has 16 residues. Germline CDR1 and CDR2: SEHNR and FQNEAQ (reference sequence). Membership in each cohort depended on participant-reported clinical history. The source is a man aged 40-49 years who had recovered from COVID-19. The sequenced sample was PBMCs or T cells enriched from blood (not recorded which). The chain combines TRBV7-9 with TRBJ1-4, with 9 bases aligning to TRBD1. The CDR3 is CASSLTRDRANEKLFF. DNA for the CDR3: TGTGCCAGCAGCTTAACCCGGGACAGGGCTAATGAAAAACTGTTTTTT.